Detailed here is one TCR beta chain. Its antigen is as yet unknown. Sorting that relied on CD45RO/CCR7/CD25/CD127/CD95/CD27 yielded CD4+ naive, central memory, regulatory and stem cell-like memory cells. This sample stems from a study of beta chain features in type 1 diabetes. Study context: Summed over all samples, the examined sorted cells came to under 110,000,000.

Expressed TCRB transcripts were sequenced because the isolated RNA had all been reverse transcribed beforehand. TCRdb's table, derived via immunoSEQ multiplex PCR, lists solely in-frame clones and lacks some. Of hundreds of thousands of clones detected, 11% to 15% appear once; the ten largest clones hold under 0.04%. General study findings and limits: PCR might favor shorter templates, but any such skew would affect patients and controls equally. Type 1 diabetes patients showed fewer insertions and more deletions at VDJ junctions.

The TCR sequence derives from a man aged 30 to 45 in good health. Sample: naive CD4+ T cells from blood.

The CDR3 spells CASSPRGNQPQHF. The CDR3 DNA is TGTGCCAGCAGCCCCAGGGGCAATCAGCCCCAGCATTTT. This chain joins TRBV7-2 and TRBJ1-5, with D maybe TRBD1 (5 bases). This CDR3 has 13 amino acids. V was pared by 5 bases and J by 2 bases, with 7 bases between. CDR1 and CDR2 (germline): SGHTA, FQGNSA.